These T cell receptor beta chains were read from a single sample in a study of blood T cell repertoires in COVID-19. Sequenced by immunoSEQ multiplex PCR; TCRdb stores in-frame clones only, minus some. The data contain some 99,000 clones, over 75% of them seen just once; the ten biggest clones take up about 10%. Material: peripheral blood. These receptors all stem from a woman over 75 with acute or convalescent COVID-19. Both conserved end residues are part of each CDR3. A D gene is named only where the DNA matches it firmly. Not all rows give a size; the values are once, few, many and, for expanded clones, a class.

CDR3nt	CDR3aa	d_gene	abundance	v_gene	j_gene
TGTGCCAGCAGTGACCCCCGGGACAGCCTTGAAGCTTTCTTT	CASSDPRDSLEAFF	TRBD1	.	TRBV2	TRBJ1-1
TGCGCCAGCAGCCTAACGACAGGGGGTTTGAACACTGAAGCTTTCTTT	CASSLTTGGLNTEAFF	TRBD1	once	TRBV5-1	TRBJ1-1
TGTGCCAGCTCACTCGGACTAGCGGGGAACAATGAGCAGTTCTTC	CASSLGLAGNNEQFF	TRBD2	.	TRBV18	TRBJ2-1
TGTGCCAGCAGTGTACAGGGGGGTAACGCCGGGGAGCTGTTTTTT	CASSVQGGNAGELFF	TRBD1	.	TRBV2	TRBJ2-2
TGTGCCAGCTCACCATCTCGGGGCGGGGAGCTGTTTTTT	CASSPSRGGELFF	.	.	TRBV18	TRBJ2-2
TGTGCCAGCACAGAACTATACTCTGGAAACACCATATATTTT	CASTELYSGNTIYF	.	.	TRBV6-5	TRBJ1-3
TGTGCCAGCAGCTCCAGCGGGGGCGCCGCGCGGGAGCTGTTTTTT	CASSSSGGAARELFF	TRBD2	.	TRBV5-4	TRBJ2-2
TGTGCCAGCTCACCAATTCTACGACTAGCGGGTAGCACAGATACGCAGTATTTT	CASSPILRLAGSTDTQYF	TRBD2	.	TRBV18	TRBJ2-3
TGCGCCAGCAGTCAATGGACAGCCCAAGGGGGCTATAATTCACCCCTCCACTTT	CASSQWTAQGGYNSPLHF	.	.	TRBV23-1	TRBJ1-6
TGTGCCAGCAGCGTAACAGACAACTCTGGAAACACCATATATTTT	CASSVTDNSGNTIYF	.	few	TRBV9	TRBJ1-3
TGCGCCAGCAGCCAAGATTACTCAGGGGGCGGTCAGCCCCAGCATTTT	CASSQDYSGGGQPQHF	TRBD1	.	TRBV4-3	TRBJ1-5
TGTGCCAGCAGTTACAGTCGACAGGGAAGGGCTGAAGCTTTCTTT	CASSYSRQGRAEAFF	TRBD1	.	TRBV6-5	TRBJ1-1
TGTGCCAGCAGTTACAGGGGCGGACAGCCCCAGCATTTT	CASSYRGGQPQHF	.	.	TRBV6-5	TRBJ1-5
TGCGCCAGCAGTAAACAGGGGACTAGCGGGGCTCTAGCCAAAAACATTCAGTACTTC	CASSKQGTSGALAKNIQYF	TRBD2	.	TRBV10-1	TRBJ2-4
TGTGCCAGCAGCCACTTTCGCGGGGCCTCCTACAATGAGCAGTTCTTC	CASSHFRGASYNEQFF	.	once	TRBV14	TRBJ2-1
TGTGCCAGCAGTTCGAGCACAGATACGCAGTATTTT	CASSSSTDTQYF	.	.	TRBV6-2/TRBV6-3	TRBJ2-3
TGTGCCAGCATTTCTAGGGAGAAATCTACACTGGGAGCTTTCTTT	CASISREKSTLGAFF	.	.	TRBV5-4	TRBJ1-1
TGTGCCAGCAGCTTAGCCCCCAGGGATCGTGGCTACACCTTC	CASSLAPRDRGYTF	.	.	TRBV7-9	TRBJ1-2
TGCAGTGCTAGTTGGGGGGTTGGGCAGCCCCAGCATTTT	CSASWGVGQPQHF	.	.	TRBV20-1	TRBJ1-5
TGTGCCAGCAGCCAAGGGAGCTCTGGGGCCAACGTCCTGACTTTC	CASSQGSSGANVLTF	.	.	TRBV3-1/TRBV3-2	TRBJ2-6
TGTGCCAGCAGCTTAGATCCACAGGCGAACACTGAAGCTTTCTTT	CASSLDPQANTEAFF	.	.	TRBV11-2	TRBJ1-1
TGTGCCAGCAGCCTCGGCGGGACTGTTAACTATGGCTACACCTTC	CASSLGGTVNYGYTF	.	.	TRBV6-2/TRBV6-3	TRBJ1-2
TGTGCCAGCAGTGCGGGGGAAAACGAAAAACTGTTTTTT	CASSAGENEKLFF	.	once	TRBV2	TRBJ1-4
TGTGCCAGCAGCCGCCAACGGACAGGTCACAATGAGCAGTTCTTC	CASSRQRTGHNEQFF	TRBD1	.	TRBV3-1/TRBV3-2	TRBJ2-1
TGTGCCAGCAGGCCGAGCGGGGGGGCGACTAACTATGGCTACACCTTC	CASRPSGGATNYGYTF	.	.	TRBV27	TRBJ1-2
TGTGCCAGTAGGGACAGTACCCGGGGCAGGGACACTGAAGCTTTCTTT	CASRDSTRGRDTEAFF	TRBD1	.	TRBV2	TRBJ1-1
TGTGCCAGTAGTACTAGCGGGGGGGTTCAGGGCAAGCAGTTCTTC	CASSTSGGVQGKQFF	TRBD2	.	TRBV19	TRBJ2-1
TGTGCCAGCAGTTTATCGGGCAGGGGGATTCACGAGCAGTACTTC	CASSLSGRGIHEQYF	TRBD1	.	TRBV28	TRBJ2-7
TGTGCCAGTAGTACAACCGGGGGAAATTCCGAGCAGTACTTC	CASSTTGGNSEQYF	.	.	TRBV19	TRBJ2-7
TGTGCCTGGAGTGCGGGTCTAAGCTCTGGAAACACCATATATTTT	CAWSAGLSSGNTIYF	.	.	TRBV30	TRBJ1-3
TGTGCCAGCAGAACAGGGGGCACTGGAGATACGCAGTATTTT	CASRTGGTGDTQYF	TRBD1	.	TRBV7-2	TRBJ2-3
TGTGCCAGCAGCCGAGGACTAGCGGCGGGAGAGACCCAGTACTTC	CASSRGLAAGETQYF	TRBD2	.	TRBV7-7	TRBJ2-5
TGCAGTGCTGGGACTAGCGTTGAGCAGTTCTTC	CSAGTSVEQFF	TRBD2	.	TRBV20-1	TRBJ2-1
TGTGCCAGCAGCCCCTCGGGTCAGACAGATACGCAGTATTTT	CASSPSGQTDTQYF	.	.	TRBV9	TRBJ2-3
TGTGCCAGCAGTTTATCCGCAGGGAACACTGAAGCTTTCTTT	CASSLSAGNTEAFF	.	.	TRBV28	TRBJ1-1
TGTGCCAGCAGTCCAGGCGCAGGGGTCCACACTGAAGCTTTCTTT	CASSPGAGVHTEAFF	.	few	TRBV28	TRBJ1-1
TGTGCCAGCAGCCCGGGACAGGCCAGCCCTGGGGCCAACGTCCTGACTTTC	CASSPGQASPGANVLTF	TRBD1	.	TRBV3-1/TRBV3-2	TRBJ2-6
TGTGCCAGCAGTGGGACAGTAGACTTCTATGGCTACACCTTC	CASSGTVDFYGYTF	TRBD1	.	TRBV28	TRBJ1-2
TGCGCCAGCAGCCCAAGTCCAGGGCGCGGCTACACCTTC	CASSPSPGRGYTF	.	once	TRBV4-3	TRBJ1-2
TGTGCCAGCAGCTCGAGGGAGTCTGGAAACACCATATATTTT	CASSSRESGNTIYF	.	once	TRBV3-1/TRBV3-2	TRBJ1-3
TGCGCCAGCAGCCAAGATCTCTGGGCCAATCAGCCCCAGCATTTT	CASSQDLWANQPQHF	.	few	TRBV4-3	TRBJ1-5
TGTGCCTGGAGTGTACGACAGGGGGGCTACACCTTC	CAWSVRQGGYTF	TRBD1	.	TRBV30	TRBJ1-2
TGTGCCAGCAGCCCGGTCGGGCGGACAGCGAACACTGAAGCTTTCTTT	CASSPVGRTANTEAFF	.	.	TRBV14	TRBJ1-1
TGTGCCAGCAGCTCACAGGGGGCGGGTACTGAAAAACTGTTTTTT	CASSSQGAGTEKLFF	TRBD1	.	TRBV7-9	TRBJ1-4
TGTGCCAGCGAAATTCACATTAACTATGGCTACACCTTC	CASEIHINYGYTF	.	.	TRBV6-5	TRBJ1-2
TGCGCCAGCAGCTTTTCAGGGGACAATCAGCCCCAGCATTTT	CASSFSGDNQPQHF	.	.	TRBV5-1	TRBJ1-5
TGTGCCAGCAGTTTATGGGGGGCCAACAATCAGCCCCAGCATTTT	CASSLWGANNQPQHF	.	.	TRBV28	TRBJ1-5
TGTGCCAGCAGTTCCGGGACAGGGTCCTACGAGCAGTACTTC	CASSSGTGSYEQYF	TRBD1	few	TRBV5-5	TRBJ2-7
TGCAGCGTTGGGACCGGGACAGCTAATGAAAAACTGTTTTTT	CSVGTGTANEKLFF	TRBD1	.	TRBV29-1	TRBJ1-4
TGTGCCAGCACCTCACTGGGGGCGGGTGGCTACACCTTC	CASTSLGAGGYTF	.	.	TRBV2	TRBJ1-2
TGTGCCAGCAGCCGCCAAAGCGCGACAGGGCGAAGCAATGAGCAGTTCTTC	CASSRQSATGRSNEQFF	TRBD1	.	TRBV6-4	TRBJ2-1
TGTGCCATTCAATTGACAGGGGAGGGCTACACCTTC	CAIQLTGEGYTF	TRBD1	.	TRBV10-3	TRBJ1-2